A selection of T cell receptor beta chains follows, all from one sample in a study of regulatory T cells in long-lasting Graves disease. TCRdb called the multiplex PCR reads again in MiXCR, with one record for every CDR3 protein. This sample carries 350,000 to 500,000 distinct CDR3 sequences, around 13% of them seen once, and the ten largest clones take roughly 15%. This sample was also put to use in a study of T cells in Graves' hyperthyroidism and ophthalmopathy.

Source: peripheral blood mononuclear cells (PBMCs), taken at new diagnosis, from a patient treated with antithyroid drugs. All receptors derive from a woman aged 45-65 years with Graves disease. CDR3s include the opening cysteine and the closing phenylalanine or tryptophan. The order of the fields is clone size, V gene, D gene, J gene, CDR3 protein, CDR3 DNA. A D gene is named only where the DNA matches it firmly. Size tells how often a clone was seen (once, few, many) or the class of an expanded clone, and some rows leave it out.

clone size: few
V gene: TRBV27
D gene: TRBD2
J gene: TRBJ2-1
CDR3 protein: CASSLSGLASYNEQFF
CDR3 DNA: TGTGCCAGCAGTTTATCCGGACTAGCGAGCTACAATGAGCAGTTCTTC

clone size: few
V gene: TRBV15
D gene: .
J gene: TRBJ2-7
CDR3 protein: CATSTRTQGLREQYF
CDR3 DNA: TGTGCCACCAGCACTAGAACGCAGGGACTTCGCGAGCAGTACTTC

clone size: .
V gene: TRBV10-3
D gene: TRBD2
J gene: TRBJ2-7
CDR3 protein: CAISDPTSGTYEQYF
CDR3 DNA: TGTGCCATCAGTGATCCAACTAGCGGTACCTACGAGCAGTACTTC

clone size: .
V gene: TRBV7-7
D gene: TRBD1
J gene: TRBJ2-5
CDR3 protein: CASSFSRGHETQYF
CDR3 DNA: TGTGCTAGCAGCTTTTCCAGGGGGCATGAGACCCAGTACTTC

clone size: many
V gene: TRBV2
D gene: TRBD2
J gene: TRBJ2-7
CDR3 protein: CASVLEAGGPSYEQYF
CDR3 DNA: TGTGCCAGTGTCCTAGAAGCGGGAGGGCCTTCCTACGAGCAGTACTTC

clone size: few
V gene: TRBV7-2
D gene: .
J gene: TRBJ2-3
CDR3 protein: CASSWQHTQYF
CDR3 DNA: TGTGCCAGCAGCTGGCAACATACGCAGTATTTT

clone size: many
V gene: TRBV28
D gene: TRBD1
J gene: TRBJ2-1
CDR3 protein: CASSLLGTDNNEQFF
CDR3 DNA: TGTGCCAGCAGTTTACTAGGGACAGATAACAATGAGCAGTTCTTC

clone size: many
V gene: TRBV6-5
D gene: .
J gene: TRBJ1-5
CDR3 protein: CASSSQSPDITNQPQHF
CDR3 DNA: TGTGCCAGCAGTTCGCAATCCCCGGACATAACCAATCAGCCCCAGCATTTT

clone size: many
V gene: TRBV20-1
D gene: TRBD1
J gene: TRBJ2-7
CDR3 protein: CSARQGFEQYF
CDR3 DNA: TGCAGTGCGAGACAGGGTTTCGAGCAGTACTTC

clone size: few
V gene: TRBV12-3/TRBV12-4
D gene: TRBD2
J gene: TRBJ2-7
CDR3 protein: CASSPATSASEQYF
CDR3 DNA: TGTGCCAGCAGTCCAGCGACTAGCGCGAGCGAGCAGTACTTC

clone size: many
V gene: TRBV27
D gene: TRBD1
J gene: TRBJ2-7
CDR3 protein: CASSLSPGGYEQYF
CDR3 DNA: TGTGCCAGCAGTTTATCGCCAGGGGGCTACGAGCAGTACTTC

clone size: many
V gene: TRBV2
D gene: .
J gene: TRBJ2-2
CDR3 protein: CASSGLDAGELFF
CDR3 DNA: TGTGCCAGCAGTGGACTAGACGCCGGGGAGCTGTTTTTT

clone size: few
V gene: TRBV5-1
D gene: TRBD1
J gene: TRBJ2-1
CDR3 protein: CASSPTGGYNEQFF
CDR3 DNA: TGCGCCAGCAGCCCGACAGGGGGATACAATGAGCAGTTCTTC

clone size: many
V gene: TRBV28
D gene: .
J gene: TRBJ1-1
CDR3 protein: CASSLLAELNTEAFF
CDR3 DNA: TGTGCCAGCAGTTTATTGGCGGAATTGAACACTGAAGCTTTCTTT

clone size: .
V gene: TRBV5-1
D gene: .
J gene: TRBJ2-5
CDR3 protein: CASSFRQYQETQYF
CDR3 DNA: TGCGCCAGCAGCTTTCGACAGTACCAAGAGACCCAGTACTTC

clone size: many
V gene: TRBV5-1
D gene: .
J gene: TRBJ2-3
CDR3 protein: CASSLEDSLGYTQYF
CDR3 DNA: TGCGCCAGCAGCTTGGAGGACTCACTCGGTTATACGCAGTATTTT

clone size: .
V gene: TRBV19
D gene: TRBD1
J gene: TRBJ2-1
CDR3 protein: CATVGQGVYNEQFF
CDR3 DNA: TGTGCCACCGTCGGACAGGGGGTCTACAATGAGCAGTTCTTC

clone size: many
V gene: TRBV10-1
D gene: .
J gene: TRBJ2-2
CDR3 protein: CASSDSPTGELFF
CDR3 DNA: TGCGCCAGCAGTGACAGTCCCACCGGGGAGCTGTTTTTT

clone size: few
V gene: TRBV4-1
D gene: TRBD2
J gene: TRBJ2-1
CDR3 protein: CASSQVWTSYNEQFF
CDR3 DNA: TGCGCCAGCAGCCAAGTTTGGACTAGCTACAATGAGCAGTTCTTC